This entry describes one T cell receptor (beta chain). This sample was taken from a study of blood T cell repertoires in COVID-19. Study in general: Sites across the United States, Italy and Spain contributed samples from acute and convalescent COVID-19. PBMCs, B-cell-depleted T cells, or T cells provided the cDNA or gDNA that made up the material.

This CDR3 has 14 amino acids. The germline CDR1 and CDR2 sequences are MDHEN and SYDVKM. V lost 7 bases to trimming and J lost 7 bases; unmatched junction nucleotides: 5. Per the authors' pipeline: The assay estimated nucleated cells by amplifying reference gene primers. Method: immunoSEQ multiplex PCR; TCRdb's copy keeps in-frame clones and lacks some. That table is the source of V, J and clone size, and D and trimming were worked out from the DNA. Here the sample spans 250,000 to 350,000 clones, roughly 88% being singletons. V is TRBV28 and J is TRBJ2-3, with 13 bases identical to TRBD2. This clonotype was sampled from a woman aged 50 to 60 with acute or convalescent COVID-19. Sequencing input: peripheral blood. The CDR3 DNA is TGTGCCAGCATCCGGACTAGCGGGAGTAATACGCAGTATTTT. Its translation: CASIRTSGSNTQYF.